This T cell receptor (beta chain) was sequenced in a study of blood T cells in healthy people across ages. Study observations and caveats: It was not possible, with unsorted PBMCs, to conclusively compare naive and antigen-experienced cells. Both higher diversity and more naive CD4+ cells marked long-lived donors when set against aged donors.

This clonotype was seen repeatedly, ten times or more. Its antigen is undetermined. Trimming took off 0 bases at V and 3 bases at J, with 9 bases between the two ends. The CDR3 totals 15 residues. Germline loops: CDR1 LGHNA, CDR2 YSLEER. Then a second PCR, running roughly 7 to 11 cycles, was carried out with a sample-barcoded 5' primer and a J-beta primer mix. TCRdb re-analysed the 5' RACE reads in MiXCR, keeping a single row per CDR3 protein. The sample consists of roughly 800,000 distinct CDR3 sequences, roughly 35% of them appearing once. The specimen was blood. The origin of this receptor is a man between 18 and 29 years old in good health. The chain uses TRBV4-3 and TRBJ2-4, with D possibly called TRBD1 or TRBD2 (5 bases each). The CDR3 DNA reads as TGCGCCAGCAGCCAAGAGGTGGGGGACAAAAACATTCAGTACTTC. It is translated as CASSQEVGDKNIQYF.